Following are 29 T cell receptor beta chains from one sample sequenced in a study of somatic mutations in cytotoxic T cells in rheumatoid arthritis. Repertoires were generated with immunoSEQ multiplex PCR, while TCRdb's copy carries only in-frame clones and drops some. The sample contains about 18,000 clones, around four fifths of which appear only once. The sequenced sample consisted of CD8+ T cells sorted from blood. The receptors originated from an adult with rheumatoid arthritis.

The V gene is TRBV4-2, the J gene TRBJ2-7; 7 nucleotides match TRBD2. Germline trimming cut 2 bases from V and 4 bases from J; bases unmatched to any gene: 8. Germline CDR1 reads LGHNA; CDR2 reads YNFKEQ. The CDR3 sequence is 15 residues long. In DNA form, the CDR3 reads TGTGCCAGCAGCCAAAAGTCCCTAGCGGAATACGAGCAGTACTTC. As protein: CASSQKSLAEYEQYF.

The rearrangement joins TRBV4-1 to TRBJ1-5; tentative D call: TRBD1 (6 bases). V dropped 0 bases and J dropped 4 bases, with 10 bases sitting between them. This CDR3 contains 15 residues. Germline values: CDR1 MGHRA, CDR2 YSYEKL. DNA of the CDR3: TGCGCCAGCAGCCAAGACAGGGGTCCTAATCAGCCCCAGCATTTT. Translated: CASSQDRGPNQPQHF.

The chain employs TRBV13 and TRBJ2-7; possibly TRBD2 for D (6 bases). The CDR3 has 18 residues. The ends were cut back, 0 bases at V and 2 bases at J, with 20 bases in the middle. Germline values: CDR1 PRHDT, CDR2 FYEKMQ (reference sequence). The CDR3 loop reads CASSLGLNLRDSTYEQYF. In nucleotides, the CDR3 is TGTGCCAGCAGCTTAGGGCTCAACCTCCGGGACTCAACCTACGAGCAGTACTTC. Variable domain in full (rest from reference TRBV13 and TRBJ2-7): AAGVIQSPRHLIKEKRETATLKCYPIPRHDTVYWYQQGPGQDPQFLISFYEKMQSDKGSIPDRFSAQQFSDYHSELNMSSLELGDSALYFCASSLGLNLRDSTYEQYFGPGTRLTVT.

This sequence joins TRBV19 and TRBJ1-3, with D unresolved. This CDR3 comprises 14 residues. Deletions cut 1 base from V and 3 bases from J, with 7 bases between. Germline CDR1 LNHDA, CDR2 SQIVND (reference sequence). The CDR3 region is CASSIGGVGNTIYF. The CDR3 nucleotides are TGTGCCAGTAGTATAGGCGGGGTTGGAAACACCATATATTTT. The full variable domain, with the rest looked up from reference TRBV19 and TRBJ1-3, is DGGITQSPKYLFRKEGQNVTLSCEQNLNHDAMYWYRQDPGQGLRLIYYSQIVNDFQKGDIAEGYSVSREKKESFPLTVTSAQKNPTAFYLCASSIGGVGNTIYFGEGSWLTVV.

This rearrangement joins TRBV5-6 to TRBJ2-2; D may be TRBD1 or TRBD2 (5 bases each). Per germline, CDR1 SGHDT and CDR2 YYEEEE. Trimming left V 4 bases short and J 2 bases short, with 15 bases between. The CDR3 runs to 16 residues. The CDR3 coding sequence is TGTGCCAGCAGCCTGTTGGCGAGGGGTAACACCGGGGAGCTGTTTTTT. It encodes CASSLLARGNTGELFF. Full variable domain (missing parts from reference TRBV5-6 and TRBJ2-2): DAGVTQSPTHLIKTRGQQVTLRCSPKSGHDTVSWYQQALGQGPQFIFQYYEEEERQRGNFPDRFSGHQFPNYSSELNVNALLLGDSALYLCASSLLARGNTGELFFGEGSRLTVL.

The chain combines TRBV5-1 with TRBJ2-1; D possibly corresponds to TRBD1 (5 bases). V lost 4 bases to trimming and J lost 0 bases, with 14 bases between them. The CDR3 has 16 residues. CDR1 is SGHRS, CDR2 YFSETQ, per germline. CDR3 coding DNA: TGCGCCAGCAGCAGCACCCAGGGTAGCTCCTACAATGAGCAGTTCTTC. It translates to CASSSTQGSSYNEQFF.

The chain has TRBV5-1 and TRBJ2-1, with 7 bases lining up with TRBD2. The CDR3 is 16 residues long. Looked up from germline, CDR1 is SGHRS and CDR2 is YFSETQ. The J segment lost 6 bases and the V segment lost 4 bases, leaving 13 bases of the junction unmatched. The CDR3 coding sequence is TGCGCCAGCAGCGCCCCGACTAGCCTGGTTTCCAATGAGCAGTTCTTC. This sequence encodes CASSAPTSLVSNEQFF. Looking up the rest from reference TRBV5-1 and TRBJ2-1 gives the full variable domain: KAGVTQTPRYLIKTRGQQVTLSCSPISGHRSVSWYQQTPGQGLQFLFEYFSETQRNKGNFPGRFSGRQFSNSRSEMNVSTLELGDSALYLCASSAPTSLVSNEQFFGPGTRLTVL.

The rearrangement links TRBV5-1 to TRBJ2-7; D is ambiguous. The CDR3 sequence is 16 residues long. Looked up from germline, CDR1 is SGHRS and CDR2 is YFSETQ. V lost 2 bases, J lost 0 bases, and 15 bases lay in between. CDR3 protein: CASSLSVSSPSYEQYF. The CDR3 nucleotides read TGCGCCAGCAGCTTAAGTGTAAGTTCACCCTCCTACGAGCAGTACTTC.

The chain combines TRBV27 with TRBJ2-1; D call uncertain. CDR1 is MNHEY and CDR2 is SMNVEV in the germline V gene (reference sequence). Between the trimmed V and J ends, which lost 1 base and 2 bases, there was a span of 9 bases. This CDR3 has 15 amino acids. CDR3 amino acids: CASSLYLATYNEQFF. The CDR3, as DNA: TGTGCCAGCAGTTTATACTTGGCCACCTACAATGAGCAGTTCTTC.

The chain uses TRBV29-1 and TRBJ2-3; a possible D gene is TRBD2 (7 bases). This CDR3 is built from 15 residues. The germline V and J ends were trimmed by 3 bases and 4 bases, with 17 bases remaining between them. The germline gives CDR1 SQVTM, CDR2 ANQGSEA. CDR3 sequence: CSVEGGPFSADTQYF. The CDR3 DNA is TGCAGCGTTGAGGGGGGGCCTTTTTCCGCAGATACGCAGTATTTT.

In the case of this clone: Germline and junction disagree at one end, which may indicate a read error. The genes are TRBV7-7 and TRBJ2-5; 8 positions match TRBD2. This CDR3 spans 13 amino acids. Per the germline V gene, CDR1 is SSHAT and CDR2 is FNYEAQ (reference sequence). The CDR3 is CASSLERGETQYF. In nucleotides, the CDR3 is TGTGCTAGCAGCTTAGAGCGGGGGGAGACCCAGTACTTC.

This clone has just one count. DNA for the CDR3: TGTGCCAGCAGTGAAGCGATGGGTAACACCGGGGAGCTGTTTTTT. Its translation is CASSEAMGNTGELFF. This chain links TRBV6-1 with TRBJ2-2; D unresolved. The CDR3 has 15 residues. V dropped 0 bases and J dropped 2 bases, with 7 bases sitting between them. Germline CDR1 MNHNS, CDR2 SASEGT.

The chain combines TRBV5-1 with TRBJ2-1; a weak D match, TRBD2 (7 bases). CDR1 is SGHRS, CDR2 YFSETQ, per germline. V lost 4 bases and J lost 2, with 16 bases in between. The CDR3 loop spans 16 amino acids. CDR3 nucleotides: TGCGCCAGCAGCACCGGGGGGCAGGGGCCCTACAATGAGCAGTTCTTC. Translating it yields CASSTGGQGPYNEQFF.

The J gene is TRBJ2-2, the V gene TRBV4-1, with D possibly called TRBD1 or TRBD2 (5 bases each). The CDR3 runs to 15 residues. Looked up from germline, CDR1 is MGHRA and CDR2 is YSYEKL. Trimming took off 3 bases at V and 6 bases at J, with 14 bases between the two ends. CDR3 nucleotide sequence: TGCGCCAGCAGCCAGGGGGATCTAGCTCCCGGGGAGCTGTTTTTT. Translated, it gives CASSQGDLAPGELFF.

This sequence joins TRBV7-8 and TRBJ2-7, with D possibly TRBD1 on 5 matching bases. Trimming removed 5 bases from V and 0 bases from J, with 20 bases in between. The CDR3 consists of 17 residues. Germline CDR1 SGHVS, CDR2 FQNEAQ. The CDR3 bases are TGTGCCAGCAGCCCCCTAGTTCGACAGCTTCCCTCCTACGAGCAGTACTTC. Residues: CASSPLVRQLPSYEQYF.

V gene TRBV19 combines with J gene TRBJ2-1; 10 bases match TRBD1. The CDR3 spans 15 residues. The junction had 4 bases not matched to a gene; V was cut back by 3 bases and J by 5 bases. The germline V gene has CDR1 LNHDA and CDR2 SQIVND (reference sequence). The CDR3 nucleotides read TGTGCCAGTAGTATTGACAGGGGGCCCAACAATGAGCAGTTCTTC. It encodes CASSIDRGPNNEQFF.

The chain carries TRBV7-9 and TRBJ2-1; the D is unclear. Trimming removed 5 bases at V and 3 bases at J, with 20 bases between. From germline, CDR1 is SEHNR and CDR2 FQNEAQ (reference sequence). CDR3 length: 17 residues. CDR3 sequence reads: CASSLPVIQPFYNEQFF. The CDR3 DNA reads as TGTGCCAGCAGCCTTCCCGTGATCCAACCTTTCTACAATGAGCAGTTCTTC.

The chain uses TRBV2 and TRBJ2-7; tentatively, D is TRBD2 (6 bases). This CDR3 has 14 residues. CDR1 is SNHLY and CDR2 is FYNNEI in the germline V gene. V lost 1 base and J lost 3, with 10 bases in between. In nucleotides, the CDR3 is TGTGCCAGCAGTGAAGGCGGGGTGGGCTACGAGCAGTACTTC. Translating gives CASSEGGVGYEQYF.

This clone was counted only a few times. The rearrangement uses TRBV5-1 and TRBJ1-1; D gene uncertain. V was trimmed by 6 bases and J by 3 bases, leaving 21 bases between them. There are 16 residues in the CDR3. Per germline, CDR1 SGHRS and CDR2 YFSETQ. DNA for the CDR3: TGCGCCAGCACACCTGGAGTAGGGTTGGGTCACACTGAAGCTTTCTTT. Amino acid sequence: CASTPGVGLGHTEAFF.

This clone was counted a few times. The chain couples TRBV19 to TRBJ2-3, with D possibly being TRBD2 (6 bases). CDR1 and CDR2 (germline): LNHDA, SQIVND (reference sequence). V was pared by 5 bases and J by 3 bases, with 9 bases between. The CDR3 covers 13 residues. The CDR3 DNA reads as TGTGCCAGTAGTCGCCGGGAGACAGATACGCAGTATTTT. Amino acid sequence: CASSRRETDTQYF. The whole variable domain, remainder taken from reference TRBV19 and TRBJ2-3, is DGGITQSPKYLFRKEGQNVTLSCEQNLNHDAMYWYRQDPGQGLRLIYYSQIVNDFQKGDIAEGYSVSREKKESFPLTVTSAQKNPTAFYLCASSRRETDTQYFGPGTRLTVL.

The genes are TRBV5-1 and TRBJ2-1, with TRBD2 matching over 12 bases. The CDR3 consists of 20 residues. V was clipped by 1 base and J by 4 bases; unmatched bases: 15. Germline CDR1 SGHRS, CDR2 YFSETQ. CDR3 loop: CASSLYRLGTSGRGYNEQFF. The CDR3 DNA reads as TGCGCCAGCAGCTTGTATCGGCTTGGGACTAGCGGGCGGGGATACAATGAGCAGTTCTTC.

This clone came up a few times. The gene calls are TRBV7-9 and TRBJ1-2; D not resolved. V lost 5 bases to trimming and J lost 8 bases, with 12 bases between them. Germline CDR1 SEHNR, CDR2 FQNEAQ (reference sequence). The CDR3 runs to 12 residues. The CDR3 region has the DNA TGTGCCAGCAGCCACTACTCGGCGGGCTACACCTTC. Its protein is CASSHYSAGYTF. Full variable domain (remainder filled in from reference TRBV7-9 and TRBJ1-2): DTGVSQNPRHKITKRGQNVTFRCDPISEHNRLYWYRQTLGQGPEFLTYFQNEAQLEKSRLLSDRFSAERPKGSFSTLEIQRTEQGDSAMYLCASSHYSAGYTFGSGTRLTVV.

CDR3 sequence: CASSYYRDRGDEQFF. The CDR3 DNA sequence: TGTGCCAGCAGTTACTACCGGGACAGGGGCGATGAGCAGTTCTTC. The chain has TRBV27 and TRBJ2-1; 10 bases are shared with TRBD1. The germline V gene encodes CDR1 MNHEY and CDR2 SMNVEV (reference sequence). With V trimmed by 4 bases and J by 8 bases, 8 bases remained unmatched. The CDR3 length is 15 residues.

The rearrangement uses TRBV27 and TRBJ1-2; D gene ambiguous. Trimming cost V 2 bases and J 8 bases, with 21 bases left between them. The CDR3 has 16 residues. Germline CDR1 is MNHEY and CDR2 is SMNVEV (reference sequence). The CDR3 sequence: CASSLHPGSRVGGYTF. In nucleotides, the CDR3 is TGTGCCAGCAGTTTACACCCAGGTTCCCGGGTTGGGGGCTACACCTTC.

The chain combines TRBV30 with TRBJ1-2; D unclear. V was pared by 5 bases and J by 7 bases, with 17 bases between. Per the germline V gene, CDR1 is GTSNPN and CDR2 is SVGIG (reference sequence). The CDR3 contains 13 residues. CDR3 DNA sequence: TGTGCCTGGTGGGAACGGAGGGCCCGTGGCTACACCTTC. It specifies CAWWERRARGYTF.

The chain joins TRBV29-1 to TRBJ2-4; D may match TRBD1 or TRBD2 (5 bases each). Per the germline V gene, CDR1 is SQVTM and CDR2 is ANQGSEA. The V end lost 7 bases, the J end lost 1 base, and 11 bases lay between the germline ends. The CDR3 loop spans 13 amino acids. CDR3 region: CSGVWGAKNIQYF. The CDR3 nucleotides are TGCAGCGGTGTATGGGGGGCCAAAAACATTCAGTACTTC. The entire variable domain, with the rest obtained from reference TRBV29-1 and TRBJ2-4, is as follows: SAVISQKPSRDICQRGTSLTIQCQVDSQVTMMFWYRQQPGQSLTLIATANQGSEATYESGFVIDKFPISRPNLTFSTLTVSNMSPEDSSIYLCSGVWGAKNIQYFGAGTRLSVL.

The V call is TRBV5-6, the J call TRBJ1-1; weak D call: TRBD1 (5 bases). Germline values: CDR1 SGHDT, CDR2 YYEEEE. This CDR3 spans 13 amino acids. V was pared by 1 base and J by 1 base, with 5 bases between. Here the CDR3 reads CASSLTGNTEAFF. The CDR3 bases are TGTGCCAGCAGCTTGACAGGGAACACTGAAGCTTTCTTT.

The chain combines TRBV9 with TRBJ2-5, with a tentative D call TRBD2 (7 bases). Germline assignment: CDR1 SGDLS and CDR2 YYNGEE. V lost 3 bases, J lost 5 bases, and 20 bases lay in between. The CDR3 runs to 16 residues. DNA for the CDR3: TGTGCCAGCAGCGCTAGCTCCTCGGGGGGCCTTGAGACCCAGTACTTC. Protein: CASSASSSGGLETQYF.

This chain connects TRBV6-5 to TRBJ1-1; unclear D gene. Germline V gene data show CDR1 as MNHEY and CDR2 as SVGAGI. The V end lost 6 bases, the J end lost 1 base, and 9 bases lay between the germline ends. The CDR3 spans 13 residues. The CDR3 region has the DNA TGTGCCAGCAGGGAGGCGGGGAACACTGAAGCTTTCTTT. Amino acid sequence: CASREAGNTEAFF.